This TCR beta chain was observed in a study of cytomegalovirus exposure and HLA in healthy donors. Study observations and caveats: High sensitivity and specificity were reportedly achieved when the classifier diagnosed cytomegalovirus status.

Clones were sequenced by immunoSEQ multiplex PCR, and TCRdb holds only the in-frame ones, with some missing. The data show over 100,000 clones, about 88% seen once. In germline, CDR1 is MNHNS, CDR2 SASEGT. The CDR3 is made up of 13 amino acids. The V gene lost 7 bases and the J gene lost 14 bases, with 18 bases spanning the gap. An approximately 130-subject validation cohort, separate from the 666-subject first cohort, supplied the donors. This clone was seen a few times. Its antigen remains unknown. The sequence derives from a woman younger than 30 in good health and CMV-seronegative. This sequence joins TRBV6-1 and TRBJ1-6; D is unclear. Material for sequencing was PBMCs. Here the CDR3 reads CASMRLDVSALHF. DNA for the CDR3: TGTGCCAGCATGAGGTTGGATGTGTCGGCCCTCCACTTT.